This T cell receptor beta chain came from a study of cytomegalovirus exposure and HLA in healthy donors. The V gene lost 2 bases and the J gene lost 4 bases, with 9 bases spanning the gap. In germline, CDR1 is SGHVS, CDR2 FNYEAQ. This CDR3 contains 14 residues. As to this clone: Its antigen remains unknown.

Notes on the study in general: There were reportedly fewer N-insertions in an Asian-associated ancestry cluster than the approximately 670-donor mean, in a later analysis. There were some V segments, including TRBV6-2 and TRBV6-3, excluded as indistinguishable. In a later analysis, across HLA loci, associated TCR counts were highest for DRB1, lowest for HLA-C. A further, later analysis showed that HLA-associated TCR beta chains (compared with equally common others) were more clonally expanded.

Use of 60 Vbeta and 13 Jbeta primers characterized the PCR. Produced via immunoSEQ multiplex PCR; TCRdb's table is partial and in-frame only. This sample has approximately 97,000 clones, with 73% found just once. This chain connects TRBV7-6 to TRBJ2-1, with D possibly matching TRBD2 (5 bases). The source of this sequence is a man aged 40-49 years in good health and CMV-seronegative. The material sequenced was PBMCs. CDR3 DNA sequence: TGTGCCAGCAGCTTATTGGGAGATTACAATGAGCAGTTCTTC. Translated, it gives CASSLLGDYNEQFF.